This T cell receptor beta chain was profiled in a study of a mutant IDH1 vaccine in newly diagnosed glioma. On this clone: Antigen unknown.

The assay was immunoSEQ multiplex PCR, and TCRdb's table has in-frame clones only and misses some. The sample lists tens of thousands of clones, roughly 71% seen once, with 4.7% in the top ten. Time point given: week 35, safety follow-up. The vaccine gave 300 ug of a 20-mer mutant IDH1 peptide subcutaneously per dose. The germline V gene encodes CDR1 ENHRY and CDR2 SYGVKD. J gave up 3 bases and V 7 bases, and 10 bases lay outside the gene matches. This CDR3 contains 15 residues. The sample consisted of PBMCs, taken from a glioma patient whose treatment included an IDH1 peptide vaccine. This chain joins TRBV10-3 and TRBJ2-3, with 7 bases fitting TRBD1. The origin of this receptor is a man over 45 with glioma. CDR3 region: CAIKGAMLGTDTQYF. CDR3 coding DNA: TGTGCCATCAAGGGGGCGATGTTAGGAACAGATACGCAGTATTTT.